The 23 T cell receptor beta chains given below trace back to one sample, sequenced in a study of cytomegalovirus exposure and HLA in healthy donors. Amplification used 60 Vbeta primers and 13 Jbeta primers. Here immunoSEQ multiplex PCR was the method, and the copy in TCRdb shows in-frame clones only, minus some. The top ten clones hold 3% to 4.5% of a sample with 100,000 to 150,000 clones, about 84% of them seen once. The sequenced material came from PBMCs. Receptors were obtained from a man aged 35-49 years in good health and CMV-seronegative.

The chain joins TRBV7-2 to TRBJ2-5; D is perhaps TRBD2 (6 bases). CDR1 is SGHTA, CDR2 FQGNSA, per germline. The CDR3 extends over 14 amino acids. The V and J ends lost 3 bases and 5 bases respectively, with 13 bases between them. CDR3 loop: CASSLASREETQYF. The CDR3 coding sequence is TGTGCCAGCAGCTTGGCCTCCCGGGAGGAGACCCAGTACTTC.

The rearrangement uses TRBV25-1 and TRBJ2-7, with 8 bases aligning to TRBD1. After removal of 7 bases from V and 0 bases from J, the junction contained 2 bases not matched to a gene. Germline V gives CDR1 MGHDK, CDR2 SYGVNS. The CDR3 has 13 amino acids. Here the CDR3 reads CASTGQGSYEQYF. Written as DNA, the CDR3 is TGTGCCAGCACCGGACAGGGCTCCTACGAGCAGTACTTC.

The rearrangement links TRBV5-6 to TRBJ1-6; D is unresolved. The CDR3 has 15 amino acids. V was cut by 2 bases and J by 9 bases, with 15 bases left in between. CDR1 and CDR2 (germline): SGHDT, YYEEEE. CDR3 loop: CASSLWEIGGSPLHF. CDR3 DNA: TGTGCCAGCAGCTTATGGGAGATCGGAGGTTCACCCCTCCACTTT.

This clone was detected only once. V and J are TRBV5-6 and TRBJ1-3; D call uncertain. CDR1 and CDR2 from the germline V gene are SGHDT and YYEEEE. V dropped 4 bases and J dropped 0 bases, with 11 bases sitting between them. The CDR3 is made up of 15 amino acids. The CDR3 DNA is TGTGCCAGCAGCCTCGACGACTTCTCTGGAAACACCATATATTTT. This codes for CASSLDDFSGNTIYF.

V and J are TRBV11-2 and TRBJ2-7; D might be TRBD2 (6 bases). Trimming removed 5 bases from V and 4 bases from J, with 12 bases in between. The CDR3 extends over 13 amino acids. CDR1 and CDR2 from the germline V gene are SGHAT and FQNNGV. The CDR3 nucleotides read TGTGCCAGCAGCCAAGGGACTGTGTACGAGCAGTACTTC. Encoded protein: CASSQGTVYEQYF.

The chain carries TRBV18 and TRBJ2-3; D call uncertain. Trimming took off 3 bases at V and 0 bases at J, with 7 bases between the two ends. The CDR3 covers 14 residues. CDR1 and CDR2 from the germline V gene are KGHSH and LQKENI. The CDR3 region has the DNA TGTGCCAGCTCACCTCAACGGAGCACAGATACGCAGTATTTT. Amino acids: CASSPQRSTDTQYF.

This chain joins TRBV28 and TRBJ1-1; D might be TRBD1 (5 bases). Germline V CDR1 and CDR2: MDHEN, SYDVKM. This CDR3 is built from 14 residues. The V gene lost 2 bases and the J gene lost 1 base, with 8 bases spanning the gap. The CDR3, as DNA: TGTGCCAGCAGTTTAGTACAGGCGAACACTGAAGCTTTCTTT. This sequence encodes CASSLVQANTEAFF.

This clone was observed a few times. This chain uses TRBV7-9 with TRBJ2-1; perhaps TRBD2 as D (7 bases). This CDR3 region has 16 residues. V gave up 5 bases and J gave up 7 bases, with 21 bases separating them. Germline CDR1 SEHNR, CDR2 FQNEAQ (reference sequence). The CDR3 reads CASSPPWGGPENEQFF. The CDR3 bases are TGTGCCAGCAGCCCCCCTTGGGGGGGGCCTGAGAATGAGCAGTTCTTC.

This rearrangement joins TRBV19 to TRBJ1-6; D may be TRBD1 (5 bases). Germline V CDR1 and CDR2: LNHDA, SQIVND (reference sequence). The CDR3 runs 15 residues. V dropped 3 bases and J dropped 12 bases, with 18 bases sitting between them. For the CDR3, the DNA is TGTGCCAGTAGTATCGATGGGCCTCTACAGGAACCCCTCCACTTT. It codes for CASSIDGPLQEPLHF.

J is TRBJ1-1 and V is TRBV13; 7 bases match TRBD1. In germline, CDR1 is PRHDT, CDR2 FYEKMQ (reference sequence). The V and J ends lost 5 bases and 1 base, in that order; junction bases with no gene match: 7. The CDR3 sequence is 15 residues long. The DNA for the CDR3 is TGTGCCAGCAGCCGAGACAGGGATCCGAACACTGAAGCTTTCTTT. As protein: CASSRDRDPNTEAFF.

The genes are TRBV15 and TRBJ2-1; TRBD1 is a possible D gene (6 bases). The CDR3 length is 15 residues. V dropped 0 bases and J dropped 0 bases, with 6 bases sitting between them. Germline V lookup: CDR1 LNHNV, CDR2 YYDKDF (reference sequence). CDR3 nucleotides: TGTGCCACCAGCAGAGAACAGGGCTCCTACAATGAGCAGTTCTTC. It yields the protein CATSREQGSYNEQFF. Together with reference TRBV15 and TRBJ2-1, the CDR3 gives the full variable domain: DAMVIQNPRYQVTQFGKPVTLSCSQTLNHNVMYWYQQKSSQAPKLLFHYYDKDFNNEADTPDNFQSRRPNTSFCFLDIRSPGLGDTAMYLCATSREQGSYNEQFFGPGTRLTVL.

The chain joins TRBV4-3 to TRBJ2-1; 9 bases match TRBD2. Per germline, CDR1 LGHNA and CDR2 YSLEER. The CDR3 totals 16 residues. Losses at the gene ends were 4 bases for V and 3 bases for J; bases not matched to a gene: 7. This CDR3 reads CASSLTRGGYYNEQFF. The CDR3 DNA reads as TGCGCCAGCAGCCTTACGCGGGGGGGCTACTACAATGAGCAGTTCTTC.

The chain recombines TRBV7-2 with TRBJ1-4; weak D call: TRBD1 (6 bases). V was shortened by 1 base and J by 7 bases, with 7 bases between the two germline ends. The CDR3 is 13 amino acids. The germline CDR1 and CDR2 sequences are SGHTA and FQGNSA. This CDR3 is CASSLEQGEKLFF. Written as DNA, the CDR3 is TGTGCCAGCAGCTTAGAACAGGGTGAAAAACTGTTTTTT.

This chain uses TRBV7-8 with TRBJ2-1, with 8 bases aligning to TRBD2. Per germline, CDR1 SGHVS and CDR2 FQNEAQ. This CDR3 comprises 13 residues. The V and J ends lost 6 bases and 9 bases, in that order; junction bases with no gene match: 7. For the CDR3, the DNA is TGTGCCAGCAGTATACGGGGGGGAGGTGAGCAGTTCTTC. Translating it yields CASSIRGGGEQFF.

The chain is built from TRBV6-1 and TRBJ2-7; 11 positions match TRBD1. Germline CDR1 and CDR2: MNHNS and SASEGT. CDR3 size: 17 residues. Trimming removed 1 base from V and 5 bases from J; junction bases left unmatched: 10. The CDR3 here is CASSEVSGWGQGDEQYF. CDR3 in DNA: TGTGCCAGCAGTGAAGTAAGCGGGTGGGGACAGGGGGACGAGCAGTACTTC.

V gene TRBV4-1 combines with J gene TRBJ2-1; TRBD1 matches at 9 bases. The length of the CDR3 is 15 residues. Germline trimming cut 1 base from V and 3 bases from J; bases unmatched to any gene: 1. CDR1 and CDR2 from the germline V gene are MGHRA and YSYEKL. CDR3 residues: CASSQVTGGYNEQFF. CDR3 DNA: TGCGCCAGCAGCCAAGTGACAGGGGGCTACAATGAGCAGTTCTTC.

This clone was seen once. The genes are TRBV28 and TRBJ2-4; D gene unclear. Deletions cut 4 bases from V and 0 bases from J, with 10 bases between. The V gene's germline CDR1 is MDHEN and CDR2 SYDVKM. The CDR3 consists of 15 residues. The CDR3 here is CASSSRFLAKNIQYF. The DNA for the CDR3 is TGTGCCAGCAGTTCCAGATTTCTAGCCAAAAACATTCAGTACTTC.

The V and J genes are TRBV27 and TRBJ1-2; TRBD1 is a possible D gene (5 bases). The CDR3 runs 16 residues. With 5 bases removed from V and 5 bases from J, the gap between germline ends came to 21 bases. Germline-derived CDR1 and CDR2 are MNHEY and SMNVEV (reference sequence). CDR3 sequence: CASSPRIGRDGYGYTF. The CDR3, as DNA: TGTGCCAGCAGTCCGAGGATCGGGAGGGACGGGTATGGCTACACCTTC.

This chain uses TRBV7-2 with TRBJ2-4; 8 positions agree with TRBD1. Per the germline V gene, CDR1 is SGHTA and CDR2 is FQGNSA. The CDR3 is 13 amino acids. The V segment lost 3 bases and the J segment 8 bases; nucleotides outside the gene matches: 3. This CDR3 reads CASSFQGADIQYF. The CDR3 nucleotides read TGTGCCAGCAGCTTTCAGGGGGCGGACATTCAGTACTTC.

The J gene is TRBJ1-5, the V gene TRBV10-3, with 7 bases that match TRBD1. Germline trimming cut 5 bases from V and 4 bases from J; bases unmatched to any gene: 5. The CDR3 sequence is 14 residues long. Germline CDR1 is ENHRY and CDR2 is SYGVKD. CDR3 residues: CAISRQGENQPQHF. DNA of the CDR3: TGTGCCATCAGTAGACAGGGAGAGAATCAGCCCCAGCATTTT.

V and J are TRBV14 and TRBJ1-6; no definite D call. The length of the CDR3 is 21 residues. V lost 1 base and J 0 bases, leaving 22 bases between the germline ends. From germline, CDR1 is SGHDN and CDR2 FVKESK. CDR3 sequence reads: CASSQGIRESSPLSYNSPLHF. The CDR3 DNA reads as TGTGCCAGCAGCCAAGGAATCCGGGAAAGTTCTCCCCTCTCCTATAATTCACCCCTCCACTTT.

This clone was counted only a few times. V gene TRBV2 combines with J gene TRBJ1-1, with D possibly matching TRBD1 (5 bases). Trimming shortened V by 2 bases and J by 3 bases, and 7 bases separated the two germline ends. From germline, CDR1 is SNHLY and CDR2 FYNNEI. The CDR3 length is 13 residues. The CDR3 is CASSEQGDTEAFF. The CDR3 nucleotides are TGTGCCAGCAGTGAACAGGGTGACACTGAAGCTTTCTTT.

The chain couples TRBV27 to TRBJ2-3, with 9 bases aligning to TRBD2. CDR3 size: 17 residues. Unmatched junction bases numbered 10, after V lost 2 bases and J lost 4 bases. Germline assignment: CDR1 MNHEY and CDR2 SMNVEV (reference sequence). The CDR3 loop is CASSLIPLAGFSDTQYF. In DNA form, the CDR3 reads TGTGCCAGCAGTTTAATCCCCCTAGCGGGGTTCTCAGATACGCAGTATTTT.